These 10 T cell receptor beta chains came from one sample sequenced in a study of shared clonotypes between healthy human individuals. Sequenced by immunoSEQ multiplex PCR; TCRdb stores in-frame clones only, minus some. Of about 1.1 million clones in the sample, roughly 80% were seen once. Sequenced input: memory CD4+ T cells from PBMCs. Subset given: CD45RA-negative fraction. All receptors come from a man younger than 35 in good health. Some clones in this sample may be carry-over from other donors' samples.

This clone has at least ten counts. V gene TRBV28 combines with J gene TRBJ2-1, with TRBD2 identical over 7 bases. This CDR3 is 15 amino acids long. Germline V lookup: CDR1 MDHEN, CDR2 SYDVKM. Germline trimming cut 10 bases from V and 2 bases from J; bases unmatched to any gene: 11. CDR3 residues: CATQLGLGTYNEQFF. The CDR3 bases are TGTGCCACTCAACTAGGACTAGGAACCTACAATGAGCAGTTCTTC.

The chain links TRBV10-3 to TRBJ2-7, with D unclear. V shed 6 bases and J shed 1 base, with 19 bases lying between them. The length of the CDR3 is 16 residues. The V gene's germline CDR1 is ENHRY and CDR2 SYGVKD. CDR3 nucleotide sequence: TGTGCCATCAGGAAGGATCAGAACCTCGTATCCTACGAGCAGTACTTC. Translating it yields CAIRKDQNLVSYEQYF.

The chain combines TRBV4-3 with TRBJ2-7, with D perhaps matching TRBD1 (5 bases). In germline, CDR1 is LGHNA, CDR2 YSLEER. V lost 0 bases to trimming and J lost 4 bases, with 13 bases between them. CDR3 length: 15 residues. The CDR3 is CASSQDSQGRYEQYF. DNA for the CDR3: TGCGCCAGCAGCCAAGATTCGCAGGGCCGATACGAGCAGTACTTC.

This chain connects TRBV4-1 to TRBJ1-4; D is unclear. Germline-derived CDR1 and CDR2 are MGHRA and YSYEKL. CDR3 length equals 17 residues. Trimming removed 2 bases at V and 8 bases at J, with 21 bases between. The CDR3 sequence: CASSQPEVAGSLEKLFF. The CDR3 DNA is TGCGCCAGCAGCCAACCGGAGGTCGCCGGGTCCTTAGAAAAACTGTTTTTT.

The chain is built from TRBV9 and TRBJ2-1; no clear D gene. The CDR3 is 14 amino acids. Between the trimmed V and J ends, which lost 4 bases and 6 bases, there was a span of 14 bases. Germline assignment: CDR1 SGDLS and CDR2 YYNGEE. The chain's CDR3 is CASSPEVSSNEQFF. CDR3 in DNA: TGTGCCAGCAGCCCAGAGGTCTCTAGCAATGAGCAGTTCTTC.

V gene TRBV9 combines with J gene TRBJ2-3; D gene uncertain. This CDR3 is 13 amino acids long. Germline lookup yields CDR1 SGDLS and CDR2 YYNGEE. The V end was cut by 0 bases, the J end by 11 bases, with 13 bases between. This chain's CDR3 is CASSVGPPDEQYF. CDR3 in DNA: TGTGCCAGCAGCGTAGGCCCCCCGGACGAGCAGTATTTT.

This clone has a single count. The chain has TRBV18 and TRBJ1-1; the match to TRBD1 covers 8 bases. This CDR3 has 13 residues. In germline, CDR1 is KGHSH, CDR2 LQKENI. V lost 5 bases and J lost 5; bases outside the gene matches: 4. Here the CDR3 reads CASSYQGATEAFF. CDR3 nucleotide sequence: TGTGCCAGCTCATACCAGGGGGCAACTGAAGCTTTCTTT.

The chain recombines TRBV28 with TRBJ1-3; D is uncertain. This CDR3 is 12 amino acids long. Trimming removed 6 bases at V and 2 bases at J, with 5 bases between. From germline, CDR1 is MDHEN and CDR2 SYDVKM. CDR3: CASRFPGNTIYF. CDR3 sequence (DNA): TGTGCCAGCAGGTTCCCTGGAAACACCATATATTTT.

The rearrangement uses TRBV25-1 and TRBJ2-7, with D unclear. Germline values: CDR1 MGHDK, CDR2 SYGVNS. CDR3 length equals 13 residues. The V end was cut by 3 bases, the J end by 4 bases, with 10 bases between. CDR3 region: CASSEGWAYEQYF. Written as DNA, the CDR3 is TGTGCCAGCAGTGAGGGTTGGGCATACGAGCAGTACTTC.

In its sample, this clone was seen a few times. The V and J genes are TRBV7-2 and TRBJ1-4, with TRBD1 identical over 10 bases. From germline, CDR1 is SGHTA and CDR2 FQGNSA. The CDR3 runs 15 residues. V lost 4 bases and J lost 10; bases outside the gene matches: 9. The CDR3 protein is CASSSRQGASGKLFF. The CDR3 DNA reads as TGTGCCAGCAGCTCAAGACAGGGGGCAAGCGGAAAACTGTTTTTT.